The 17 T cell receptor beta chains given below trace back to one sample, sequenced in a study of somatic mutations in cytotoxic T cells in rheumatoid arthritis (dated by TCRdb to 2017 to 2019). Library preparation was by the immunoSEQ multiplex PCR assay. TCRdb re-hosts the immuneACCESS table, in-frame sequences only. Its copies lack some clones; in the studies checked, an unresolved V gene accounts for under half of them, and the cause for the rest is not known. This sample lists 13,000 to 15,000 clones; 82% were detected once. The ten largest clones represent less than 35% of the sample. Source material: CD8+ T cells sorted from blood. Receptors originate from an adult with rheumatoid arthritis.

The chain couples TRBV10-3 to TRBJ1-1; D ambiguous. V lost 3 bases, J lost 0 bases, and 8 bases lay in between. Germline V gives CDR1 ENHRY, CDR2 SYGVKD. The CDR3 has 14 residues. The CDR3 reads CAISEGRMNTEAFF. CDR3 nucleotide sequence: TGTGCCATCAGTGAAGGACGGATGAACACTGAAGCTTTCTTT.

The CDR3 loop reads CASSQDPSTGGMNTEAFF. The CDR3 region has the DNA TGCGCCAGCAGCCAAGATCCTTCTACAGGGGGTATGAACACTGAAGCTTTCTTT. The J gene is TRBJ1-1, the V gene TRBV4-3; 8 bases line up with TRBD1. Germline V gene data show CDR1 as LGHNA and CDR2 as YSLEER. Trimming cost V 0 bases and J 0 bases; bases outside gene matches: 9. CDR3 size: 18 residues.

The gene calls are TRBV2 and TRBJ2-1; no firm D call. Germline V gene data show CDR1 as SNHLY and CDR2 as FYNNEI. Between the trimmed V and J ends, which lost 2 bases and 4 bases, there was a span of 6 bases. The CDR3 covers 13 residues. In DNA, the CDR3 is TGTGCCAGCAGTGAACCCAATTACAATGAGCAGTTCTTC. It codes for CASSEPNYNEQFF.

About this clone: One end of the junction does not line up with germline, which may come from a read error. This chain joins TRBV7-7 and TRBJ2-3, with TRBD1 as a possible D gene (6 bases). There are 15 residues in the CDR3. Looked up from germline, CDR1 is SSHAT and CDR2 is FNYEAQ (reference sequence). The CDR3 DNA reads as TGTGCTAGCAGCCCAGGGGTAGGCATAGGAGATACGCAGTATTTT. Translated, it gives CASSPGVGIGDTQYF.

The V call is TRBV11-3, the J call TRBJ2-1, with 8 bases identical to TRBD2. V lost 0 bases, J lost 7 bases, and 2 bases stayed unmatched. The CDR3 spans 14 residues. Germline CDR1 SGHNT, CDR2 YENEEA. The CDR3 protein is CASSLDGRGNEQFF. CDR3 nucleotides: TGTGCCAGCAGCTTAGACGGGAGGGGGAATGAGCAGTTCTTC.

The chain carries TRBV7-9 and TRBJ2-3; D is undetermined. The CDR3 spans 15 residues. Looked up from germline, CDR1 is SEHNR and CDR2 is FQNEAQ (reference sequence). The V and J ends lost 3 bases and 5 bases respectively, with 15 bases between them. The chain's CDR3 is CASSFRARTRDTQYF. As DNA, the CDR3 is TGTGCCAGCAGCTTCCGGGCTCGAACGCGAGATACGCAGTATTTT. Full variable domain (remainder filled in from reference TRBV7-9 and TRBJ2-3): DTGVSQNPRHKITKRGQNVTFRCDPISEHNRLYWYRQTLGQGPEFLTYFQNEAQLEKSRLLSDRFSAERPKGSFSTLEIQRTEQGDSAMYLCASSFRARTRDTQYFGPGTRLTVL.

This chain connects TRBV2 to TRBJ1-5, with D possibly matching TRBD1 (5 bases). CDR1 and CDR2 from the germline V gene are SNHLY and FYNNEI. V lost 1 base to trimming and J lost 2 bases, with 18 bases between them. CDR3 length equals 18 residues. CDR3 amino acids: CASSEERAFRVRNQPQHF. DNA of the CDR3: TGTGCCAGCAGTGAAGAACGAGCGTTCAGGGTTCGCAATCAGCCCCAGCATTTT.

This sequence joins TRBV7-6 and TRBJ2-1; no definite D call. V lost 1 base and J 2 bases, leaving 6 bases between the germline ends. The CDR3 loop spans 14 amino acids. Germline V lookup: CDR1 SGHVS, CDR2 FNYEAQ. CDR3 nucleotide sequence: TGTGCCAGCAGCTTAGACGGAGCCTACAATGAGCAGTTCTTC. Translating it yields CASSLDGAYNEQFF. The variable domain in full, with the rest retrieved from reference TRBV7-6 and TRBJ2-1, is GAGVSQSPRYKVTKRGQDVALRCDPISGHVSLYWYRQALGQGPEFLTYFNYEAQQDKSGLPNDRFSAERPEGSISTLTIQRTEQRDSAMYRCASSLDGAYNEQFFGPGTRLTVL.

This clone has just a few counts. The CDR3: CASSYSTLGQETQYF. Written as DNA, the CDR3 is TGTGCCAGCAGTTACTCCACCCTAGGCCAAGAGACCCAGTACTTC. The V call is TRBV6-5, the J call TRBJ2-5; no clear D. V was shortened by 0 bases and J by 1 base, with 9 bases between the two germline ends. Germline CDR1 and CDR2: MNHEY and SVGAGI. This CDR3 comprises 15 residues.

V usage is TRBV10-3 and J usage is TRBJ2-1; 8 nucleotides agree with TRBD2. The CDR3 is made up of 15 amino acids. The germline gives CDR1 ENHRY, CDR2 SYGVKD. The V gene end was trimmed by 0 bases and the J gene end by 9 bases; junction bases not matched to a gene: 7. The CDR3 is CAISESPGGAAEQFF. The DNA of the CDR3 is TGTGCCATCAGTGAGTCGCCCGGGGGGGCCGCTGAGCAGTTCTTC.

This chain joins TRBV5-1 and TRBJ2-7, with TRBD2 as a possible D gene (6 bases). The V gene lost 2 bases and the J gene lost 2 bases, with 8 bases spanning the gap. CDR1 is SGHRS, CDR2 YFSETQ, per germline. This CDR3 is built from 13 residues. CDR3 nucleotides: TGCGCCAGCAGCTTAACGGGGGCCTACGAGCAGTACTTC. Translating it yields CASSLTGAYEQYF.

The V call is TRBV6-6, the J call TRBJ2-2; D uncertain. The germline V gene encodes CDR1 MNHNY and CDR2 SVGAGI (reference sequence). V lost 5 bases, J lost 6 bases, and 4 bases lay in between. The CDR3 contains 11 residues. The CDR3 DNA reads as TGTGCCAGCAGTCTCCCCGGGGAGCTGTTTTTT. It specifies CASSLPGELFF.

This clone has only a few counts. The gene calls are TRBV28 and TRBJ1-2; 7 bases are shared with TRBD1. Losses at the gene ends were 5 bases for V and 3 bases for J; bases not matched to a gene: 3. This CDR3 spans 13 amino acids. Germline values: CDR1 MDHEN, CDR2 SYDVKM. CDR3 in amino acids: CASSPQGDYGYTF. Written as DNA, the CDR3 is TGTGCCAGCAGTCCCCAGGGGGACTATGGCTACACCTTC.

The chain combines TRBV5-8 with TRBJ2-7; TRBD1 aligns across 10 bases. Trimming took 4 bases from V and 3 from J; bases not matched to a gene: 7. Germline-derived CDR1 and CDR2 are SGHTS and YDEGEE. This CDR3 comprises 15 residues. Written as DNA, the CDR3 is TGTGCCAGCAGCCCCGGACAGGGGGAGGGCTACGAGCAGTACTTC. Its protein is CASSPGQGEGYEQYF. Looking up the rest from reference TRBV5-8 and TRBJ2-7 gives the full variable domain: EAGVTQSPTHLIKTRGQQATLRCSPISGHTSVYWYQQALGLGLQFLLWYDEGEERNRGNFPPRFSGRQFPNYSSELNVNALELEDSALYLCASSPGQGEGYEQYFGPGTRLTVT.

The V gene is TRBV6-5, the J gene TRBJ2-1; D not certain. The CDR3 totals 16 residues. The V end was cut by 0 bases, the J end by 2 bases, with 11 bases between. The V gene's germline CDR1 is MNHEY and CDR2 SVGAGI. The CDR3 nucleotides read TGTGCCAGCAGTTACTCGCCCAGTAAGCCCTACAATGAGCAGTTCTTC. Protein sequence: CASSYSPSKPYNEQFF.

The chain links TRBV4-2 to TRBJ2-2; D is perhaps TRBD1 (6 bases). Germline V gene sequence: CDR1 LGHNA, CDR2 YNFKEQ. With 0 bases removed from V and 6 bases from J, the gap between germline ends came to 23 bases. The CDR3 has 19 amino acids. The CDR3 spells CASSQDTPGDSLYAGELFF. Written as DNA, the CDR3 is TGTGCCAGCAGCCAAGATACTCCAGGGGATAGCCTTTACGCCGGGGAGCTGTTTTTT.

This clone rates as medium-sized (0.01 to 0.1%). The chain is built from TRBV6-7 and TRBJ2-4, with 7 nucleotides matching TRBD2. TRBV6-7 falls under the ORF class, with uncertain function. The CDR3 length is 12 residues. The ends lost 4 bases at V and 11 bases at J; junction bases unmatched: 5. The CDR3 DNA sequence: TGTGCCAGCAGTTTTGGGGAGGGCGTTCAGTACTTC. Protein: CASSFGEGVQYF.